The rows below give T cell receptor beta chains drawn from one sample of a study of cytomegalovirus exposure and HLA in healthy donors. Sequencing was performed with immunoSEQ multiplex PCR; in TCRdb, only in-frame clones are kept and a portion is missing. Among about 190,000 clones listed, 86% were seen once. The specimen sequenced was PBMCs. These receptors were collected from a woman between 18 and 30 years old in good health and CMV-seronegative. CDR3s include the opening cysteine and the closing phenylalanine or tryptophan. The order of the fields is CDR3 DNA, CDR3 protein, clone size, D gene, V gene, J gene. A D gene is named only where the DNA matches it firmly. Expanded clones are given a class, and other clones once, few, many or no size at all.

TGTGCAAGTCGTCATGCAGGGGGCGCTTTGGATGGCTACACCTTC	CASRHAGGALDGYTF	NA	NA	TRBV12-2	TRBJ1-2
TGCGCCAACACCCGGGAGGGCGTCCCCTCGGGCGATACGCAGTATTTT	CANTREGVPSGDTQYF	NA	TRBD2	TRBV23-1	TRBJ2-3
TGTGCCAGCAGCGTATCCACGGGGAGGCAGAACACCGGGGAGCTGTTTTTT	CASSVSTGRQNTGELFF	NA	NA	TRBV9	TRBJ2-2
TGTGCCAGCAGCCTACGGACAGGCTCCTCGGTTGGTGGCTACACCTTC	CASSLRTGSSVGGYTF	NA	TRBD1	TRBV2	TRBJ1-2
TGTGCCAGCAGTTACAGGGGGCTGTATGGCTACACCTTC	CASSYRGLYGYTF	few	TRBD1	TRBV6-5	TRBJ1-2
TGCGCCAGCAGCTTGGGACAGTTGAATGAAAAACTGTTTTTT	CASSLGQLNEKLFF	NA	NA	TRBV5-1	TRBJ1-4
TGTGCCAGCAGTGAATCCAGTATAGCGTGGTATGCCAATGAGCAGTTCTTC	CASSESSIAWYANEQFF	once	NA	TRBV25-1	TRBJ2-1
TGTGCCAGCAGTTTGGGACAGGGGGCTGGGGAGACCCAGTACTTC	CASSLGQGAGETQYF	NA	TRBD1	TRBV2	TRBJ2-5
TGTGCCAGTAGTCGAGGGACTAGTTTAGTCAATGAGCAGTTCTTC	CASSRGTSLVNEQFF	few	TRBD2	TRBV19	TRBJ2-1
TGTGCCAGCGAGCAGGGCTCTAGCACAGATACGCAGTATTTT	CASEQGSSTDTQYF	NA	NA	TRBV18	TRBJ2-3
TGTGCCAGCAGCCGAGACAGGGGGCATTACGAGCAGTACTTC	CASSRDRGHYEQYF	NA	TRBD1	TRBV7-6	TRBJ2-7